This T cell receptor beta chain was sequenced during a study of long-term antiretroviral therapy in people with HIV. Study-level points and caveats: HIV repertoires had narrower CDR3 length ranges than controls. The repertoire was dominated at all time points by clones expanded before ART.

The germline V gene encodes CDR1 SNHLY and CDR2 FYNNEI. Trimming cost V 2 bases and J 3 bases, with 10 bases left between them. There are 14 residues in the CDR3. Version v3.0 of the immunoSEQ assay was performed at survey level. Clones were sequenced by immunoSEQ multiplex PCR, and TCRdb holds only the in-frame ones, with some missing. The data contain about 36,000 clones, about 80% of them singletons. A word on this clone: Its antigen is currently unknown.

This chain connects TRBV2 to TRBJ1-1; TRBD1 might be the D (6 bases). The sample consisted of unsorted PBMCs, taken 3.4 years after starting antiretroviral therapy. The receptor was derived from a man aged 25 to 45 with HIV. The CDR3, as DNA: TGTGCCAGCAGTGAAAGACAGGCCGACACTGAAGCTTTCTTT. The encoded protein is CASSERQADTEAFF.